This T cell receptor beta chain is from a study of T cells in Graves' hyperthyroidism and ophthalmopathy (dated by TCRdb to 2018 to 2020). At the level of the whole study: Peripheral blood samples were taken at initial diagnosis, before any treatment was given. TCR Vbeta CDR3 sequencing of approximately 140 peripheral blood samples (over 40 ophthalmopathy, 75 or so hyperthyroidism and approximately 17 progressor patients) is reported in the paper. The 95 to 100 discovery patients were randomly divided into training and test sets at a 7:3 ratio. Thyroid tissue and blood T-cell repertoires from roughly 6 Graves' hyperthyroidism patients were also compared in the study. An independent validation cohort of about 20 hyperthyroidism patients and over 15 patients who later progressed to ophthalmopathy tested prospective prediction of ophthalmopathy. To identify distinguishing TCR V-J signatures, a discovery cohort of some 99 patients was used, comprising some 45 with Graves' ophthalmopathy and around 57 with stable Graves' hyperthyroidism. After blood sampling, hyperthyroidism patients were treated with methimazole at a starting dose of 30 mg daily, and ophthalmopathy patients were treated with high-dose intravenous methylprednisolone. What the work shows at the level of the full study, not this receptor alone: No statistical method was used to set the sample size in advance, and investigators knew the group allocation. A model built on a 13 V-J signature distinguished ophthalmopathy from stable hyperthyroidism, reaching over 85% sensitivity and around 81% specificity in cross-validation and 80%/75% in testing. In validation, the model predicted progression to ophthalmopathy a median of roughly six months before onset, with over 55% sensitivity and almost 75% specificity. Blood samples also contained most of the expanded thyroid clonotypes (frequency above 0.001), which suggests that blood repertoires may reflect thyroid immune responses.

Hyperthyroidism patients were newly diagnosed, had a disease duration of under 2 months, and were aged 18 to 65 years. Exclusion was applied to patients with uncontrolled infections, other autoimmune diseases, pregnancy or lactation. Diagnoses relied on clinical symptoms, serum thyroxine and TRAb, thyroid ultrasound and orbital computed tomography. Blood from progressor patients was drawn when they were first diagnosed with hyperthyroidism, before any ophthalmopathy symptoms appeared. PBMCs were separated from 7.5 to 10 ml of fresh peripheral blood using Ficoll-Paque density gradient centrifugation. Progressor patients were initially diagnosed with Graves' hyperthyroidism and developed ophthalmopathy during follow-up. Total RNA was extracted using Trizol reagent, and RNA quality was assessed on an Agilent 2100 Bioanalyzer. This clonotype was detected only a few times. The antigen it recognizes is unknown. Base-call qualities are not available, and no considerably larger clone is one nucleotide away.

Trimming removed 3 bases from V and 3 bases from J, leaving 15 bases between the germline ends. The CDR3 sequence holds 16 residues, the cysteine and phenylalanine included. The CDR3 DNA has 48 bases and is translated from base 1. CDR1 and CDR2 were assigned from the germline V gene as MNHEY and SVGEGT. TCR beta CDR3 regions were amplified from RNA transcripts. A first-round RT-PCR of the TCR CDR3 used the HTBI primer set with the Qiagen OneStep RT-PCR kit. A second multiplex PCR round built the libraries, followed by size selection and purification. Paired-end sequencing of the libraries was performed with 100 bp reads on an Illumina HiSeq2000. The published analysis was carried out like this. SOAPnuke was used to process the raw data, with reads discarded if the reads contained adapters or uncalled bases, had a mean Phred below 15, or lacked an exact constant-primer or identifier match. COPE v1.2.5 was used to merge the high-quality paired reads, and each unique nucleotide sequence was defined as a clonotype. MiTCR v1.1 was used to align the clonotypes against IMGT TRBV, TRBD and TRBJ reference segments. The analysis included only V-J combinations with a frequency above 0.0001, which together covered approximately 99% of the repertoires. The TCS score was defined as the ratio of F50 (clonal expansion) to E x V (chaos), calculated using BLOSUM62-based TCRdist between CDR3 peptides within each V-J. Welch's t-statistics and random forest reduced fewer than 600 V-J features to 10 to 15, which were used in a naive Bayes classifier (R e1071). Clones were called with MiXCR by TCRdb after fastp trimmed the public reads at Q25, and only in-frame beta chains were retained. CDR3 protein sequences are deduplicated, and each keeps its most common genes and DNA. What appears here as the V and J calls and clone size reflects TCRdb's work, not the paper's. The sample table shows 150,000 to 200,000 distinct CDR3 sequences, and approximately 9% are seen once. 22% of the sample goes to the ten largest clones.

The sequenced sample was blood. The V and J segments used are TRBV6-2 or TRBV6-3 and TRBJ2-1; TRBD1 is a possible D gene, resting on 6 matching bases. The receptor comes from a woman aged 18-29 years with Graves' hyperthyroidism that later progressed to Graves' ophthalmopathy. The CDR3 reads as follows: CASSYNRVTSYNEQFF. The DNA sequence follows: TGTGCCAGCAGTTATAACAGGGTAACTAGCTACAATGAGCAGTTCTTC.